A selection of T cell receptor beta chains follows, all from one sample in a study of molecular identifiers for immune sequencing clone quantification. TCRdb reprocessed the PCR reads via MiXCR and lists one record per CDR3 protein. The sample lists over 600,000 distinct CDR3 sequences, about 20% seen once, with roughly 0.83% in the top ten. The sample was naive CD8+ T cells from blood, with Jurkat cell RNA spiked in. The receptors derive from a human donor in good health. Some libraries in this study had Jurkat cell RNA spiked in. CDR3s include the opening cysteine and the closing phenylalanine or tryptophan. The order of the fields is V gene, D gene, J gene, clone size, CDR3 DNA, CDR3 protein. D genes are given only for firm matches. A row's size may be missing; if present it is once, few, many or a size class.

>TRBV5-1|NA|TRBJ2-7|many
TGCGCCAGCAGCGGAACAGGCCCATCCTACGAGCAGTACTTC
CASSGTGPSYEQYF
>TRBV10-2|NA|TRBJ2-7|many
TGCGCCAGCAGTGAGGACAGGAGCTCCTACGAGCAGTACTTC
CASSEDRSSYEQYF
>TRBV4-3|NA|TRBJ2-7|many
TGCGCCAGCAGCCAAGACAGGTCCCCCACCTACGAGCAGTACTTC
CASSQDRSPTYEQYF
>TRBV6-2/TRBV6-3|NA|TRBJ2-7|many
TGTGCCAGCCCCGAACAGCGGCCTAAGGACGAGCAGTACTTC
CASPEQRPKDEQYF
>TRBV12-3/TRBV12-4|NA|TRBJ1-5|few
TGTGCCAGCAGTTTATCGGGGGACAACAATCAGCCCCAGCATTTT
CASSLSGDNNQPQHF
>TRBV6-2/TRBV6-3|TRBD1|TRBJ1-3|NA
TGTGCCAGCAGTTACTCGAATCCCTACTCCGGGACAGCTTTTGGAAACACCATATATTTT
CASSYSNPYSGTAFGNTIYF
>TRBV27|TRBD1|TRBJ2-7|many
TGTGCCAGCAGTTTATCGGGGACAGGGCATTACGAGCAGTACTTC
CASSLSGTGHYEQYF
>TRBV27|TRBD2|TRBJ2-1|many
TGTGCCAGCAGTTTAGCGGCGGGGGGGCTATCCTACAATGAGCAGTTCTTC
CASSLAAGGLSYNEQFF
>TRBV2|NA|TRBJ2-7|NA
TGTGCCAGCAACCCAGAAGGCACCCGTGACGAGCAGTACTTC
CASNPEGTRDEQYF
>TRBV18|NA|TRBJ2-7|NA
TGTGCCAGCTCACCCGGGAATCACGAGCAGTACTTC
CASSPGNHEQYF
>TRBV9|NA|TRBJ1-1|NA
NA
CASSWGKGTEALF
>TRBV7-9|NA|TRBJ2-1|many
TGTGCCAGCAGCTTGCTGGACCCGGTCAAGAATGAGCAGTTCTTC
CASSLLDPVKNEQFF
>TRBV6-1|NA|TRBJ1-2|NA
TGTGCCAGCAGTGAAGCTGGTCAGGGCCCTCTCTGTGGCTACACCTTC
CASSEAGQGPLCGYTF
>TRBV25-1|NA|TRBJ2-5|many
TGTGCCAGCAGTGGGGGGCCGTACCAAGAGACCCAGTACTTC
CASSGGPYQETQYF
>TRBV10-2|TRBD2|TRBJ2-7|NA
TGCGCCAGCAGTGATCGGGGGGGCCGCTCCTACGAGCAGTACTTC
CASSDRGGRSYEQYF
>TRBV10-3|NA|TRBJ1-1|many
TGTGCCATCAGTGAGTCGGGAGGTGGCACTGAAGCTTTCTTT
CAISESGGGTEAFF
>TRBV12-3/TRBV12-4|NA|TRBJ1-1|NA
TGTGCCAGCAGCCTATCTTTGGGGGGGGGGATTACCAGAGTGAACACTGAAGCTTTCTTT
CASSLSLGGGITRVNTEAFF
>TRBV24-1|NA|TRBJ2-2|NA
TGTGCCACCAGTGATTTGCGGGGGTCCGCCGGGGAGCTGTTTTTT
CATSDLRGSAGELFF
>TRBV14|NA|TRBJ1-5|many
TGTGCCAGCAGCTATAACATAGGGAGCCCCCAGCATTTT
CASSYNIGSPQHF
>TRBV29-1|NA|TRBJ2-3|many
TGCAGCGTTGAACTGTTAGCGGTCAGCACAGATACGCAGTATTTT
CSVELLAVSTDTQYF
>TRBV12-3/TRBV12-4|NA|TRBJ2-3|many
TGTGCCATGGGACGCAGGAGAGATACGCAGTATTTT
CAMGRRRDTQYF
>TRBV6-1|TRBD2|TRBJ2-1|NA
TGTGCCAGCACTCCGGGACTAGCGAACTACAATGAGCAGTTCTTC
CASTPGLANYNEQFF
>TRBV6-6|NA|TRBJ2-5|NA
TGTGCCAGCAGTTACCTTAACAGGGCGGGGGAGACCCAGTACTTC
CASSYLNRAGETQYF
>TRBV28|NA|TRBJ2-7|many
TGTGCCAGCGTCCTCCCTGGCAGTTCCTACGAGCAGTACTTC
CASVLPGSSYEQYF
>TRBV29-1|NA|TRBJ2-3|many
TGCAGCGTTGATGGGGGTTCCCCTAGCGGACCAGGGGCAGATACGCAGTATTTT
CSVDGGSPSGPGADTQYF
>TRBV7-9|NA|TRBJ2-5|many
TGTGCCAGCAGCACCACCGTTGGGGGAGTACAAGAGACCCAGTACTTC
CASSTTVGGVQETQYF
>TRBV12-3/TRBV12-4|NA|TRBJ2-7|many
TGTGCCAGCAGTTCCACGACAGCTCGGAACGAGCAGTACTTC
CASSSTTARNEQYF
>TRBV19|NA|TRBJ2-7|NA
TGTGCCAGTAGTAGGGCAGGGTTCTCCTACGAGCAGTACTTC
CASSRAGFSYEQYF
>TRBV7-9|TRBD1|TRBJ2-2|NA
TGTGCCAGCAGCCCCACACGGGACAGGGCCTGGACCGACTCGAACACCGGGGAGCTGTTTTTT
CASSPTRDRAWTDSNTGELFF
>TRBV3-1|NA|TRBJ2-7|NA
TGTGCCAGCAGCCAAGACCCCGCGCAGGGGACCGAGCAGTACTTC
CASSQDPAQGTEQYF
>TRBV7-9|TRBD1|TRBJ1-2|NA
TGTGCCAGCAGCTCCATGGGAGGGGGCTCAGCTAACTATGGCTACACCTTC
CASSSMGGGSANYGYTF
>TRBV14|NA|TRBJ2-6|many
TGTGCCAGCAGCCAAGATTACTCTGGGGCCAACGTCCTGACTTTC
CASSQDYSGANVLTF
>TRBV9|NA|TRBJ1-2|few
TGTGCCAGCAGGAATACCTCGACAGAACACTATGGCTACACCTTC
CASRNTSTEHYGYTF
>TRBV9|NA|TRBJ1-1|many
TGTGCCAGCAGAGAGAGCCAGGGTGCGAACACTGAAGCTTTCTTT
CASRESQGANTEAFF
>TRBV29-1|NA|TRBJ1-4|many
TGCAGCGTCGCTGCAGGGTTGGCTAATGAAAAACTGTTTTTT
CSVAAGLANEKLFF
>TRBV7-3|NA|TRBJ2-2|few
TGTGCCAGCAGCGGGGGCCTAGGCGGGGAGCTGTTTTTT
CASSGGLGGELFF
>TRBV5-8|NA|TRBJ1-6|NA
TGTGCCAGCAGCTCGGACACCGATTCACCCCTCCACTTT
CASSSDTDSPLHF
>TRBV19|NA|TRBJ1-2|NA
TGTGCCAGTGGACGTATTTACGGCTACACCTTC
CASGRIYGYTF
>TRBV27|TRBD2|TRBJ2-2|NA
TGTGCCAGCAGTTTATTCGGAGGCGGGGGGGCGTCAGGGGAGCTGTTTTTT
CASSLFGGGGASGELFF
>TRBV5-5|NA|TRBJ2-3|many
TGTGCCAGCAGCTCGGACAGTCCAGATACGCAGTATTTT
CASSSDSPDTQYF
>TRBV15|TRBD2|TRBJ2-7|many
TGTGCCACCAGCAGCCCCGGGGGGAGCTCCTGGTACGAGCAGTACTTC
CATSSPGGSSWYEQYF
>TRBV19|NA|TRBJ1-5|few
TGTGCCAGTAGTATAGATCTGGAGCTTGGGGGTCAGCCCCAGCATTTT
CASSIDLELGGQPQHF
>TRBV14|NA|TRBJ2-2|NA
TGTGTCAGCAGCCAAGAAGGGGGAGACACCGGGGAGCTGTTTTTT
CVSSQEGGDTGELFF
>TRBV6-1|NA|TRBJ2-2|many
TGTGCCAGCAGCCAGACGGATTCCAACACCGGGGAGCTGTTTTTT
CASSQTDSNTGELFF
>TRBV7-9|NA|TRBJ2-1|few
TGTGCCAGCAGCTTCCAAGATAGCTCCTACAATGAGCAGTTCTTC
CASSFQDSSYNEQFF
>TRBV6-5|NA|TRBJ1-1|many
TGTGCCAGTTTTTTTCCTGCGGGGGAAGCTTTCTTT
CASFFPAGEAFF
>TRBV6-2/TRBV6-3|NA|TRBJ1-1|many
TGTGCCAGCAGTTACATTGCTGTGAACACTGAAGCTTTCTTT
CASSYIAVNTEAFF
>TRBV7-9|NA|TRBJ2-3|many
TGTGCCAGCAGCTCTGAGGGGGGAAGCACAGATACGCAGTATTTT
CASSSEGGSTDTQYF
>TRBV6-2/TRBV6-3|NA|TRBJ1-1|many
TGTGCCAGCAGTTTTCTGACTATGTTGGACACTGAAGCTTTCTTT
CASSFLTMLDTEAFF
>TRBV27|TRBD1|TRBJ2-1|many
TGTGCCAGCAGTCGACAGGGGGCTGGCAATGAGCAGTTCTTC
CASSRQGAGNEQFF
>TRBV27|TRBD1|TRBJ2-1|many
TGTGCCAGCAACGGACAGGGGGGGTCCTACAATGAGCAGTTCTTC
CASNGQGGSYNEQFF
>TRBV13|TRBD2|TRBJ2-7|few
TGTGCCAGCAGCCAAAGACCTGCGGGAGACTACGAGCAGTACTTC
CASSQRPAGDYEQYF
>TRBV19|NA|TRBJ2-6|NA
TGTGCCAGTAGAACTGGGGCCAACGTCCTGACTTTC
CASRTGANVLTF
>TRBV6-2/TRBV6-3|NA|TRBJ1-1|many
TGTGCCAGCAGTTACCAGGGGTCATTCACTGAAGCTTTCTTT
CASSYQGSFTEAFF
>TRBV29-1|TRBD2|TRBJ2-3|many
TGCAGCGTTGACACTAGCGGCACAGATACGCAGTATTTT
CSVDTSGTDTQYF
>TRBV13|TRBD1|TRBJ1-6|NA
TGTGCCAGCAGCTTAGGAGACAGGGGCGATTCCCCCCACTTT
CASSLGDRGDSPHF
>TRBV4-3|TRBD2|TRBJ2-3|many
TGCGCCAGCAGCCAAGAACTCTCTAGCGGGAGAGTCACAGATACGCAGTATTTT
CASSQELSSGRVTDTQYF
>TRBV5-3|NA|TRBJ1-1|many
TGTGCCAGCAGCCGTACAGGGTACACTGAAGCTTTCTTT
CASSRTGYTEAFF
>TRBV27|NA|TRBJ2-7|few
TGTGCCAGCAGTGGACCCCAGGGGAACGAGCAGTACTTC
CASSGPQGNEQYF
>TRBV10-3|NA|TRBJ1-1|many
TGTGCCATCAGTGATGTGGGAAGTGGCACTGAAGCTTTCTTT
CAISDVGSGTEAFF